This TCR beta chain came from a study of blood T cell repertoires in COVID-19. There are 13 residues in the CDR3. CDR1 and CDR2 (germline): MNHEY, SVGAGI. V lost 9 bases and J 3 bases, leaving 11 bases between the germline ends. The method was immunoSEQ multiplex PCR; TCRdb's version includes in-frame clones alone and lacks a portion of them. The sample shows over 100,000 clones, around 89% of them seen only once. Sequences were obtained from peripheral blood. The chain employs TRBV6-5 and TRBJ1-4; D may be TRBD1 (5 bases). The TCR comes from a man aged 55 to 70 with COVID-19, enrolled during active disease. The DNA for the CDR3 is TGTGCCAGTTCGGACATTGCTAATGAAAAACTGTTTTTT. Its translation is CASSDIANEKLFF.